This T cell receptor beta chain was captured in a study of blood T cell repertoires in COVID-19. Study processing details: Nucleated cell counts were estimated from reference gene primer amplification. Measured with immunoSEQ multiplex PCR; TCRdb has only the in-frame clones, and not every one. V, J and clone size were drawn from that table, and D and trimming were deduced from the DNA. The sample carries about 170,000 clones, about 88% recorded once. Trimming left V 5 bases short and J 2 bases short, with 13 bases between. The CDR3 has 15 residues. Germline-derived CDR1 and CDR2 are SGHDN and FVKESK.

The TCR sequence derives from a woman over 75 with COVID-19, enrolled during active disease. V gene TRBV14 combines with J gene TRBJ1-5; a possible D gene is TRBD1 (6 bases). Sequenced material: peripheral blood. Here the CDR3 reads CASSLGGHGNQPQHF. CDR3 coding DNA: TGTGCCAGCAGCTTGGGGGGGCACGGCAATCAGCCCCAGCATTTT.